The clone carrying this TCR beta chain was observed a handful of times. Its antigen is not known. The data originate from a study of blood T cells in healthy people across ages. The germline V gene has CDR1 MDHEN and CDR2 SYDVKM. The CDR3 runs to 14 residues. Trimming shortened V by 8 bases and J by 4 bases, and 17 bases separated the two germline ends. Study results and caveats: With age, beta diversity per million T cells declined roughly linearly, significantly by over 35.

A second PCR of about 6 to 11 cycles used a sample-barcoded 5' primer and a J-beta primer mix. TCRdb itself ran the 5' RACE reads through MiXCR, one entry per CDR3 protein. The data show over 1.5 million distinct CDR3 sequences, about 50% seen once. The sequence was collected from a middle-aged woman in good health. The sequencing input was blood. J is TRBJ1-2 and V is TRBV28; a weak D match, TRBD1 (6 bases). The CDR3 DNA reads as TGTGCCAGCCGCCCCGCGGGACAACTCTATGGCTACACCTTC. Translation: CASRPAGQLYGYTF.